The 23 T cell receptor beta chains in this list originate from one sample, sequenced in a study of blood T cell repertoires in COVID-19. Data came from immunoSEQ multiplex PCR; TCRdb stores just in-frame clones and leaves some out. The data contain about 150,000 clones, around 84% of them singletons. Sequencing was done on a sample of peripheral blood. The receptor set was obtained from a man aged 70 or older with acute or convalescent COVID-19.

This chain links TRBV7-8 with TRBJ1-2, with D possibly being TRBD1 (6 bases). CDR3 length: 15 residues. CDR1 and CDR2 (germline): SGHVS, FQNEAQ. With 5 bases removed from V and 1 base from J, the gap between germline ends came to 14 bases. CDR3 DNA sequence: TGTGCCAGCAGCCGAGGCGGGGGGCTTAACTATGGCTACACCTTC. Translation gives CASSRGGGLNYGYTF.

The chain couples TRBV6-1 to TRBJ1-2, with 8 bases aligning to TRBD1. Germline V CDR1 and CDR2: MNHNS, SASEGT. V was pared by 2 bases and J by 5 bases, with 16 bases of the junction left unmatched. CDR3 length: 18 amino acids. The CDR3: CASSEISGRGRAQYGYTF. The DNA of the CDR3 is TGTGCCAGCAGTGAAATTTCGGGCAGGGGGCGCGCTCAATATGGCTACACCTTC.

The chain has TRBV4-1 and TRBJ1-4; D call uncertain. Germline values: CDR1 MGHRA, CDR2 YSYEKL. V lost 2 bases, J lost 6 bases, and 7 bases lay in between. This CDR3 comprises 13 residues. The CDR3 sequence is CASSQQAYEKLFF. The CDR3 region has the DNA TGCGCCAGCAGCCAACAGGCTTATGAAAAACTGTTTTTT.

V gene TRBV5-1 combines with J gene TRBJ2-7; D unresolved. Per germline, CDR1 SGHRS and CDR2 YFSETQ. The CDR3 consists of 13 residues. Trimming cost V 0 bases and J 7 bases, with 11 bases left between them. The DNA of the CDR3 is TGCGCCAGCAGCTTGGCCCGGGTGGAAGAGCAGTACTTC. As protein: CASSLARVEEQYF.

This chain connects TRBV5-4 to TRBJ1-6; perhaps TRBD1 as D (5 bases). V was shortened by 2 bases and J by 10 bases, with 19 bases between the two germline ends. Germline-derived CDR1 and CDR2 are SGHNT and YYREEE (reference sequence). CDR3 size: 16 residues. CDR3 amino acids: CASSLGAGGETSPLHF. CDR3 nucleotides: TGTGCCAGCAGCTTAGGGGCGGGAGGGGAGACGTCACCCCTCCACTTT. Combining the CDR3 with reference TRBV5-4 and TRBJ1-6 gives the whole variable domain ETGVTQSPTHLIKTRGQQVTLRCSSQSGHNTVSWYQQALGQGPQFIFQYYREEENGRGNFPPRFSGLQFPNYSSELNVNALELDDSALYLCASSLGAGGETSPLHFGNGTRLTVT.

V gene TRBV18 combines with J gene TRBJ1-6; TRBD1 agrees at 7 bases. This CDR3 region has 14 residues. Germline V CDR1 and CDR2: KGHSH, LQKENI. Trimming took 4 bases from V and 8 from J; bases not matched to a gene: 5. In nucleotides, the CDR3 is TGTGCCAGCTCACTCCAAGACAGGGATTCACCCCTCCACTTT. It specifies CASSLQDRDSPLHF.

This clone was seen a handful of times. The CDR3 DNA sequence: TGCGCCAGCAGCTTGGCTCCGACAGAAACGCAGCCCCAGCATTTT. As protein: CASSLAPTETQPQHF. V and J are TRBV5-1 and TRBJ1-5, with D perhaps TRBD1 (5 bases). Trimming stripped 0 bases from V and 7 bases from J, with 14 bases between. CDR1 is SGHRS and CDR2 is YFSETQ in the germline V gene. This CDR3 comprises 15 residues. Full variable domain (remainder filled in from reference TRBV5-1 and TRBJ1-5): KAGVTQTPRYLIKTRGQQVTLSCSPISGHRSVSWYQQTPGQGLQFLFEYFSETQRNKGNFPGRFSGRQFSNSRSEMNVSTLELGDSALYLCASSLAPTETQPQHFGDGTRLSIL.

This clone was seen more than once but under ten times. The rearrangement links TRBV28 to TRBJ2-7, with D possibly TRBD2 on 6 matching bases. This CDR3 is 12 amino acids long. V was clipped by 8 bases and J by 1 base, with 9 bases between them. Per the germline V gene, CDR1 is MDHEN and CDR2 is SYDVKM. The CDR3 loop is CASGTSSYEQYF. CDR3 nucleotide sequence: TGTGCCAGCGGGACTTCTTCCTACGAGCAGTACTTC.

The V and J genes are TRBV12-3 or TRBV12-4 and TRBJ1-1, with D maybe TRBD1 (6 bases). The V end lost 3 bases, the J end lost 7 bases, and 12 bases lay between the germline ends. The length of the CDR3 is 13 residues. The CDR3 here is CASSFGQFREAFF. DNA for the CDR3: TGTGCCAGCAGTTTCGGACAGTTCCGTGAAGCTTTCTTT.

The chain has TRBV19 and TRBJ1-6; D may be TRBD1 (5 bases). The V gene lost 4 bases and the J gene lost 9 bases, with 19 bases spanning the gap. The CDR3 is made up of 16 amino acids. Germline V gene sequence: CDR1 LNHDA, CDR2 SQIVND (reference sequence). Written as DNA, the CDR3 is TGTGCCAGTAGTACCGGGGACTCCTCGATGGGTTCACCCCTCCACTTT. This translates into CASSTGDSSMGSPLHF.

The chain uses TRBV19 and TRBJ2-5; 7 bases are shared with TRBD2. Germline V gene lookup returns CDR1 LNHDA and CDR2 SQIVND (reference sequence). The CDR3 is made up of 15 amino acids. V was pared by 1 base and J by 0 bases, with 2 bases of the junction left unmatched. CDR3 amino acids: CASSIGRGYQETQYF. The CDR3 coding sequence is TGTGCCAGTAGTATAGGGCGGGGGTACCAAGAGACCCAGTACTTC.

This sequence joins TRBV30 and TRBJ2-6; D perhaps matches TRBD1 (6 bases). The CDR3 has 15 residues. Trimming removed 4 bases from V and 0 bases from J, with 10 bases in between. Looked up from germline, CDR1 is GTSNPN and CDR2 is SVGIG (reference sequence). The CDR3 loop is CAWTGESSGANVLTF. CDR3 bases: TGTGCCTGGACAGGGGAGAGCTCTGGGGCCAACGTCCTGACTTTC.

V usage is TRBV5-1 and J usage is TRBJ2-7, with D perhaps TRBD2 (6 bases). Germline V gene lookup returns CDR1 SGHRS and CDR2 YFSETQ. The V end lost 4 bases, the J end lost 0 bases, and 14 bases lay between the germline ends. The CDR3 is 15 residues long. As DNA, the CDR3 is TGCGCCAGCAGCGACATCGGGGGAACCTCCTACGAGCAGTACTTC. This gives the protein CASSDIGGTSYEQYF.

The J gene is TRBJ1-1, the V gene TRBV4-2, with D possibly TRBD1 on 5 matching bases. V was pared by 0 bases and J by 1 base, with 6 bases between. CDR3 length: 14 residues. The germline V gene encodes CDR1 LGHNA and CDR2 YNFKEQ. The CDR3 nucleotides read TGTGCCAGCAGCCAAGATAGGGGGAACACTGAAGCTTTCTTT. This sequence encodes CASSQDRGNTEAFF.

This clone was seen just once. The V gene is TRBV2, the J gene TRBJ1-3, with D possibly TRBD1 on 5 matching bases. Germline V lookup: CDR1 SNHLY, CDR2 FYNNEI. V was pared by 3 bases and J by 3 bases, with 18 bases between. This CDR3 is 17 amino acids long. The CDR3 sequence: CASSDRGIGSDGNTIYF. The CDR3 DNA reads TGTGCCAGCAGTGATAGGGGTATCGGTTCGGATGGAAACACCATATATTTT. The whole variable domain, remainder taken from reference TRBV2 and TRBJ1-3, is EPEVTQTPSHQVTQMGQEVILRCVPISNHLYFYWYRQILGQKVEFLVSFYNNEISEKSEIFDDQFSVERPDGSNFTLKIRSTKLEDSAMYFCASSDRGIGSDGNTIYFGEGSWLTVV.

The CDR3 region is CASARWKGIYGYTF. CDR3 DNA: TGTGCCAGCGCCCGGTGGAAGGGGATCTATGGCTACACCTTC. The chain employs TRBV5-6 and TRBJ1-2; D possibly corresponds to TRBD1 (5 bases). The germline V gene has CDR1 SGHDT and CDR2 YYEEEE. Trimming left V 7 bases short and J 4 bases short, with 17 bases between. The CDR3 extends over 14 amino acids.

This chain connects TRBV18 to TRBJ2-1; D might be TRBD2 (6 bases). Germline-derived CDR1 and CDR2 are KGHSH and LQKENI. This CDR3 comprises 12 residues. Trimming stripped 6 bases from V and 6 bases from J, with 9 bases between. The CDR3 spells CASSLALNEQFF. The CDR3 DNA sequence: TGTGCCAGCTCGCTAGCGCTCAATGAGCAGTTCTTC.

This clone was seen a few times. The rearrangement joins TRBV27 to TRBJ2-7; D is undetermined. Trimming took off 0 bases at V and 3 bases at J, with 15 bases between the two ends. The germline V gene encodes CDR1 MNHEY and CDR2 SMNVEV (reference sequence). The length of the CDR3 is 16 residues. The CDR3 protein is CASSLSGRSPFYEQYF. DNA of the CDR3: TGTGCCAGCAGTTTATCGGGCCGGTCGCCGTTCTACGAGCAGTACTTC.

V and J are TRBV10-3 and TRBJ2-2, with TRBD1 matching 8 bases. Germline-derived CDR1 and CDR2 are ENHRY and SYGVKD. The CDR3 runs 16 residues. J was trimmed by 7 bases and V by 3 bases; bases with no gene match: 10. The chain's CDR3 is CAISDQRQGAFGELFF. Here the CDR3 DNA reads TGTGCCATCAGTGACCAGAGGCAGGGGGCCTTCGGGGAGCTGTTTTTT.

The chain has TRBV28 and TRBJ2-5; tentatively, D is TRBD1 (6 bases). The CDR3 totals 14 residues. V shed 5 bases and J shed 1 base, with 11 bases lying between them. Looked up from germline, CDR1 is MDHEN and CDR2 is SYDVKM. Written as DNA, the CDR3 is TGTGCCAGCAGTAACGGACAGAGCCAAGAGACCCAGTACTTC. This translates into CASSNGQSQETQYF. Supplemented by reference TRBV28 and TRBJ2-5, the full variable domain reads DVKVTQSSRYLVKRTGEKVFLECVQDMDHENMFWYRQDPGLGLRLIYFSYDVKMKEKGDIPEGYSVSREKKERFSLILESASTNQTSMYLCASSNGQSQETQYFGPGTRLLVL.

The V gene is TRBV13, the J gene TRBJ2-3; 15 nucleotides line up with TRBD2. V was clipped by 3 bases and J by 8 bases; unmatched bases: 6. Germline CDR1 and CDR2: PRHDT and FYEKMQ (reference sequence). The CDR3 spans 16 residues. The CDR3 DNA sequence: TGTGCCAGCAGCTTGGGACTAGCGGGGGGAGGAGGTACGCAGTATTTT. It specifies CASSLGLAGGGGTQYF.

This chain links TRBV5-1 with TRBJ2-5, with 8 bases aligning to TRBD2. This CDR3 contains 15 residues. V trimming: 5 bases; J trimming: 7 bases; junction bases outside the gene matches: 13. CDR1 is SGHRS, CDR2 YFSETQ, per germline. For the CDR3, the DNA is TGCGCCAGCAGTCTTCCCCCGGGACTAGAAGGGACCCAGTACTTC. It yields the protein CASSLPPGLEGTQYF.

The chain links TRBV9 to TRBJ1-1, with 8 bases that match TRBD1. In germline, CDR1 is SGDLS, CDR2 YYNGEE. V lost 0 bases, J lost 1 base, and 5 bases stayed unmatched. This CDR3 is built from 16 residues. Here the CDR3 reads CASSVAPGQANTEAFF. The CDR3 bases are TGTGCCAGCAGCGTAGCCCCGGGACAGGCGAACACTGAAGCTTTCTTT.